These 3 T cell receptor beta chains were sequenced from one sample in a study of cytomegalovirus exposure and HLA in healthy donors. PCR was performed using 60 Vbeta and 13 Jbeta primers. TCRdb's table, derived via immunoSEQ multiplex PCR, lists solely in-frame clones and lacks some. The sample lists 120,000 to 150,000 clones, approximately 68% seen once, with roughly 4.7% in the top ten. Sequencing was carried out using PBMCs. These receptors came from a man aged 55 to 70 in good health and CMV-seronegative.

The chain couples TRBV29-1 to TRBJ1-2; possibly TRBD1 for D (5 bases). In germline, CDR1 is SQVTM, CDR2 ANQGSEA. The length of the CDR3 is 13 residues. Trimming shortened V by 2 bases and J by 5 bases, and 12 bases separated the two germline ends. In nucleotides, the CDR3 is TGCAGCGTTGAAAGAGGGACTGATTATGGCTACACCTTC. Translation: CSVERGTDYGYTF.

Only a few counts were recorded for this clone. The J gene is TRBJ2-2, the V gene TRBV5-4; 7 nucleotides agree with TRBD1. Germline V gene sequence: CDR1 SGHNT, CDR2 YYREEE (reference sequence). The CDR3 loop spans 16 amino acids. The J segment lost 4 bases and the V segment lost 5 bases, leaving 11 bases of the junction unmatched. CDR3 sequence reads: CASSFKTGSSTGELFF. The CDR3 DNA is TGTGCCAGCAGTTTTAAGACAGGGTCGAGCACCGGGGAGCTGTTTTTT.

CDR3 loop: CASSFRQGNSQPQHF. As DNA, the CDR3 is TGTGCCAGCAGTTTTAGACAGGGTAACAGTCAGCCCCAGCATTTT. V is TRBV28 and J is TRBJ1-5; 7 nucleotides match TRBD1. Trimming cost V 3 bases and J 6 bases; bases outside gene matches: 8. The CDR3 consists of 15 residues. CDR1 is MDHEN, CDR2 SYDVKM, per germline.